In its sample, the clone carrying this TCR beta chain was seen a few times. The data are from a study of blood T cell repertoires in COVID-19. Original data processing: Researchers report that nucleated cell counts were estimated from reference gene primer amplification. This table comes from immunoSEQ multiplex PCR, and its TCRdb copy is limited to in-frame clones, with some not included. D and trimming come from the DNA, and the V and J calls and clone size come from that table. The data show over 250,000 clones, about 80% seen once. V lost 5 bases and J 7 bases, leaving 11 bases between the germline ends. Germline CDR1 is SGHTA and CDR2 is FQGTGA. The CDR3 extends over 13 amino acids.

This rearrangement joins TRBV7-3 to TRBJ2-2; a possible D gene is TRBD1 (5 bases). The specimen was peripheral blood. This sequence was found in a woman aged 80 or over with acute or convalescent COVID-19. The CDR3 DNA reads TGTGCCAGCAGCCAGGGCCGCGGCGGGGAGCTGTTTTTT. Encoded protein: CASSQGRGGELFF.